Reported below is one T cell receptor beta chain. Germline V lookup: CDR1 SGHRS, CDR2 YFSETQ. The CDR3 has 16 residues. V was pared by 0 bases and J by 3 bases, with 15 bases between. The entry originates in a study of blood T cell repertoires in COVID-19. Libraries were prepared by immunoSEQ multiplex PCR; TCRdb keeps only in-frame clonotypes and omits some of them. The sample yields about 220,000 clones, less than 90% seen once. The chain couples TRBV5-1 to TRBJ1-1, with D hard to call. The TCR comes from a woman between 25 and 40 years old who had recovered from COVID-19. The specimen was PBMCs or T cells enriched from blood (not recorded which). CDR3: CASSLVSSGLYTEAFF. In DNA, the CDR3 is TGCGCCAGCAGCTTGGTGAGTAGTGGACTTTACACTGAAGCTTTCTTT.